Each of the 11 T cell receptor beta chains below was sequenced from the same sample in a study of CD8 T cells in Susac syndrome. When the RNA was reverse transcribed, random hexamers were used with an input of roughly 0.45 to 1 ug. Via MiXCR, TCRdb re-called the immunoSEQ multiplex PCR reads, giving one row per CDR3 protein. Of about 52,000 distinct CDR3 sequences in the sample, 93% were seen once. The sample was CD8+ T cells from PBMCs. These receptors came from a human donor with multiple sclerosis.

V is TRBV5-1 and J is TRBJ2-7; D unclear. Germline assignment: CDR1 SGHRS and CDR2 YFSETQ. Trimming took 0 bases from V and 0 from J, leaving 7 bases between them. This CDR3 spans 14 amino acids. CDR3 amino acids: CASSLVTDSYEQYF. Here the CDR3 DNA reads TGCGCCAGCAGCTTGGTTACAGACTCCTACGAGCAGTACTTC.

The rearrangement links TRBV11-2 to TRBJ2-3; D gene ambiguous. The CDR3 runs to 14 residues. Trimming removed 0 bases at V and 1 base at J, with 5 bases between. Germline CDR1 reads SGHAT; CDR2 reads FQNNGV. The CDR3 reads CASSLDPGTDTQYF. CDR3 DNA sequence: TGTGCCAGCAGCTTAGATCCGGGCACAGATACGCAGTATTTT.

The chain carries TRBV13 and TRBJ1-2; 9 bases line up with TRBD1. J gave up 4 bases and V 1 base, and 1 base lay outside the gene matches. Germline V gives CDR1 PRHDT, CDR2 FYEKMQ (reference sequence). This CDR3 comprises 14 residues. CDR3: CASSLEDRGYGYTF. The CDR3 nucleotides read TGTGCCAGCAGCTTAGAGGACAGGGGCTATGGCTACACCTTC.

This chain links TRBV29-1 with TRBJ1-1; 7 bases align to TRBD1. V shed 6 bases, J shed 5 bases, and the junction held 12 bases outside the gene matches. This CDR3 is built from 14 residues. Germline CDR1 SQVTM, CDR2 ANQGSEA. Here the CDR3 DNA reads TGCAGCGTGCCCATCACAGGGGCGATAACTGAAGCTTTCTTT. Amino acids: CSVPITGAITEAFF.

J is TRBJ1-1 and V is TRBV10-3; D is ambiguous. The CDR3 loop spans 14 amino acids. The V gene lost 4 bases and the J gene lost 4 bases, with 13 bases spanning the gap. Germline CDR1 reads ENHRY; CDR2 reads SYGVKD. The CDR3 DNA is TGTGCCATCAGTGCAGATGGTAGAGCCACTGAAGCTTTCTTT. Residues: CAISADGRATEAFF.

Only one count was recorded for this clonotype. The V call is TRBV14, the J call TRBJ1-1; D gene ambiguous. V dropped 0 bases and J dropped 0 bases, with 11 bases sitting between them. Germline lookup yields CDR1 SGHDN and CDR2 FVKESK. The CDR3 length is 16 residues. The CDR3 nucleotides read TGTGCCAGCAGCCAAGAGATGAGTCACATGAACACTGAAGCTTTCTTT. Protein: CASSQEMSHMNTEAFF.

This sequence joins TRBV20-1 and TRBJ2-1; D remains unclear. The CDR3 has 14 amino acids. Germline V gene lookup returns CDR1 DFQATT and CDR2 SNEGSKA (reference sequence). Trimming cost V 0 bases and J 9 bases, with 15 bases left between them. The CDR3 region has the DNA TGCAGTGCTAGAGAGGGTAGTGATCGTGGTGAGCAGTTCTTC. Protein product: CSAREGSDRGEQFF.

This clonotype was seen only a few times. The gene calls are TRBV2 and TRBJ1-2; unclear D gene. The V and J ends lost 0 bases and 6 bases respectively, with 14 bases between them. Germline CDR1 is SNHLY and CDR2 is FYNNEI. This CDR3 is 15 amino acids long. The CDR3 DNA follows: TGTGCCAGCAGTGAAGCGCTAGGGCTTATCGATGGCTACACCTTC. Its translation: CASSEALGLIDGYTF.

The rearrangement links TRBV12-5 to TRBJ1-5, with D hard to call. Germline assignment: CDR1 LGHNT and CDR2 FRNRAP. Trimming pared 6 bases from V and 7 bases from J, leaving 7 bases between. The CDR3 runs 11 residues. The CDR3 here is CASGGRQPQHF. DNA of the CDR3: TGTGCTAGTGGCGGTAGACAGCCCCAGCATTTT.

The chain combines TRBV3-1 with TRBJ1-6; 10 nucleotides agree with TRBD1. The CDR3 is 16 residues long. Trimming cost V 0 bases and J 13 bases; bases outside gene matches: 9. Germline-derived CDR1 and CDR2 are LGHDT and YNNKEL (reference sequence). CDR3 in amino acids: CASSQERTGGRRPLHF. The CDR3 nucleotides are TGTGCCAGCAGCCAAGAGAGGACAGGGGGTCGGAGGCCCCTCCACTTT.

The rearrangement links TRBV14 to TRBJ1-1; D perhaps matches TRBD1 (6 bases). Trimming cost V 6 bases and J 4 bases, with 15 bases left between them. Per the germline V gene, CDR1 is SGHDN and CDR2 is FVKESK. CDR3 length equals 14 residues. CDR3 residues: CASRTRGGGTEAFF. The CDR3 DNA reads as TGTGCCAGCAGAACCAGGGGCGGGGGCACTGAAGCTTTCTTT.